What follows are 18 T cell receptor beta chains derived from one specimen sequenced in a study of blood T cell repertoires in COVID-19. Data came from immunoSEQ multiplex PCR; TCRdb stores just in-frame clones and leaves some out. The table records over 55,000 clones, 70% to 90% of them present only once. Material for sequencing was peripheral blood. Source of these receptors: a man in his forties or fifties with acute or convalescent COVID-19.

The chain links TRBV2 to TRBJ1-3; 9 nucleotides match TRBD1. The CDR3 is made up of 18 amino acids. Germline assignment: CDR1 SNHLY and CDR2 FYNNEI. Germline trimming cut 5 bases from V and 0 bases from J; bases unmatched to any gene: 11. Written as DNA, the CDR3 is TGTGCCAGCAGTCCCCGACGCCCGGGACAGGGCTCTGGAAACACCATATATTTT. Residues: CASSPRRPGQGSGNTIYF.

V and J are TRBV3-1 (or the pseudogene TRBV3-2) and TRBJ2-3, with 13 positions matching TRBD2. The ends lost 4 bases at V and 2 bases at J; junction bases unmatched: 3. The CDR3 contains 16 residues. Per the germline V gene, CDR1 is LGHDT and CDR2 is YNNKEL (reference sequence). CDR3 residues: CASSPGLAGVTDTQYF. For the CDR3, the DNA is TGTGCCAGCAGCCCCGGACTAGCGGGGGTCACAGATACGCAGTATTTT.

The gene calls are TRBV25-1 and TRBJ2-2; D perhaps matches TRBD2 (7 bases). Germline-derived CDR1 and CDR2 are MGHDK and SYGVNS. V was pared by 2 bases and J by 2 bases, with 15 bases between. This CDR3 comprises 17 residues. The CDR3 bases are TGTGCCAGCAGTGAAGGAGGCGGGGGCTCTAACACCGGGGAGCTGTTTTTT. Amino acids: CASSEGGGGSNTGELFF.

A single count supports this clone. This rearrangement joins TRBV18 to TRBJ1-1; weak D call: TRBD1 (6 bases). The CDR3 loop spans 16 amino acids. CDR1 is KGHSH, CDR2 LQKENI, per germline. V lost 2 bases to trimming and J lost 3 bases, with 16 bases between them. DNA for the CDR3: TGTGCCAGCTCACCAACCGGGGGGGCTGAGTACACTGAAGCTTTCTTT. Translation gives CASSPTGGAEYTEAFF.

The genes are TRBV18 and TRBJ1-3; weak D call: TRBD1 (6 bases). Germline assignment: CDR1 KGHSH and CDR2 LQKENI. V was shortened by 0 bases and J by 1 base, with 13 bases between the two germline ends. The CDR3 contains 17 residues. The CDR3 DNA reads TGTGCCAGCTCACCACCTGTAGGGACACTATCTGGAAACACCATATATTTT. As protein: CASSPPVGTLSGNTIYF. The full variable domain, its missing parts supplied by reference TRBV18 and TRBJ1-3, is NAGVMQNPRHLVRRRGQEARLRCSPMKGHSHVYWYRQLPEEGLKFMVYLQKENIIDESGMPKERFSAEFPKEGPSILRIQQVVRGDSAAYFCASSPPVGTLSGNTIYFGEGSWLTVV.

The chain carries TRBV5-4 and TRBJ2-7, with TRBD2 matching over 8 bases. The V and J ends lost 4 bases and 3 bases, in that order; junction bases with no gene match: 3. The germline V gene has CDR1 SGHNT and CDR2 YYREEE (reference sequence). The CDR3 runs 13 residues. CDR3: CASSAGTSYEQYV. DNA for the CDR3: TGTGCCAGCAGCGCCGGGACTAGCTACGAGCAGTACGTC.

The rearrangement uses TRBV24-1 and TRBJ2-5; D possibly corresponds to TRBD1 (6 bases). This CDR3 comprises 15 residues. The V end was cut by 5 bases, the J end by 7 bases, with 19 bases between. Germline V gives CDR1 KGHDR, CDR2 SFDVKD. In DNA, the CDR3 is TGTGCCACCAGTGTCTGGGATAGGGGGTTTTGGACCCAGTACTTC. It encodes CATSVWDRGFWTQYF.

The J gene is TRBJ2-1, the V gene TRBV27; 9 nucleotides match TRBD2. In germline, CDR1 is MNHEY, CDR2 SMNVEV (reference sequence). This CDR3 has 14 residues. Trimming took 7 bases from V and 4 from J; bases not matched to a gene: 5. The CDR3 nucleotides read TGTGCCAGCATGGCGGGGGGGGGATACAATGAGCAGTTCTTC. This codes for CASMAGGGYNEQFF.

The sample holds one count of this clone. The rearrangement uses TRBV14 and TRBJ2-5; D might be TRBD2 (6 bases). Germline-derived CDR1 and CDR2 are SGHDN and FVKESK. V gave up 0 bases and J gave up 5 bases, with 10 bases separating them. The CDR3 sequence is 14 residues long. The CDR3 DNA reads as TGTGCCAGCAGCCAAGATCGGGGGTCGGAGACCCAGTACTTC. Translating gives CASSQDRGSETQYF.

The V call is TRBV3-1 (or the pseudogene TRBV3-2), the J call TRBJ2-2, with D tentatively TRBD1 (5 bases). The CDR3 totals 16 residues. Looked up from germline, CDR1 is LGHDT and CDR2 is YNNKEL (reference sequence). V lost 4 bases, J lost 0 bases, and 12 bases lay in between. DNA of the CDR3: TGTGCCAGCAGCCGCAGACAGCCCCCGAACACCGGGGAGCTGTTTTTT. Protein sequence: CASSRRQPPNTGELFF.

The rearrangement uses TRBV7-2 and TRBJ2-3; 12 nucleotides match TRBD2. CDR1 is SGHTA and CDR2 is FQGNSA in the germline V gene. The CDR3 sequence is 17 residues long. The ends lost 5 bases at V and 4 bases at J; junction bases unmatched: 10. CDR3 in DNA: TGTGCCAGCAGCCCGAGACTAGCGGGGGAATTAGCAGATACGCAGTATTTT. Translating gives CASSPRLAGELADTQYF.

The V call is TRBV7-9, the J call TRBJ2-5; TRBD1 agrees at 9 bases. This CDR3 is 18 amino acids long. CDR1 is SEHNR and CDR2 is FQNEAQ in the germline V gene (reference sequence). V lost 5 bases to trimming and J lost 5 bases; unmatched junction nucleotides: 18. The CDR3 is CASSGTPGQGPEEETQYF. The CDR3 nucleotides are TGTGCCAGCAGCGGCACACCGGGACAGGGTCCCGAAGAGGAGACCCAGTACTTC.

This sequence joins TRBV5-8 and TRBJ2-1, with 7 bases aligning to TRBD1. This CDR3 has 15 amino acids. CDR1 and CDR2 from the germline V gene are SGHTS and YDEGEE. J was trimmed by 2 bases and V by 4 bases; bases with no gene match: 6. Here the CDR3 reads CASSLGTDPYNEQFF. The DNA for the CDR3 is TGTGCCAGCAGCCTGGGGACAGACCCCTACAATGAGCAGTTCTTC. Full variable domain (remainder filled in from reference TRBV5-8 and TRBJ2-1): EAGVTQSPTHLIKTRGQQATLRCSPISGHTSVYWYQQALGLGLQFLLWYDEGEERNRGNFPPRFSGRQFPNYSSELNVNALELEDSALYLCASSLGTDPYNEQFFGPGTRLTVL.

The rearrangement uses TRBV5-1 and TRBJ1-3, with a possible D match to TRBD1 (6 bases). Trimming left V 1 base short and J 4 bases short, with 9 bases between. Germline values: CDR1 SGHRS, CDR2 YFSETQ. This CDR3 has 14 residues. CDR3 amino acids: CASSLTGWGNTIYF. CDR3 coding DNA: TGCGCCAGCAGCTTGACAGGGTGGGGAAACACCATATATTTT.

The chain uses TRBV30 and TRBJ2-1; D perhaps matches TRBD2 (6 bases). The CDR3 spans 11 residues. Germline CDR1 is GTSNPN and CDR2 is SVGIG (reference sequence). V lost 8 bases and J 7 bases, leaving 12 bases between the germline ends. The CDR3 is CAGDAGNEQFF. CDR3 nucleotides: TGTGCCGGGGACGCGGGAAATGAGCAGTTCTTC.

The chain is built from TRBV5-1 and TRBJ2-5, with D tentatively TRBD1 (6 bases). Per germline, CDR1 SGHRS and CDR2 YFSETQ. Trimming took 2 bases from V and 4 from J, leaving 12 bases between them. The CDR3 contains 14 residues. The CDR3 protein is CASSFTGHGETQYF. The CDR3, as DNA: TGCGCCAGCAGCTTCACGGGACACGGAGAGACCCAGTACTTC.

The V call is TRBV6-5, the J call TRBJ2-7; the D gene is possibly TRBD2 (5 bases). Germline V gives CDR1 MNHEY, CDR2 SVGAGI. The CDR3 covers 14 residues. Trimming pared 0 bases from V and 3 bases from J, leaving 9 bases between. The CDR3: CASSYSSRGYEQYF. The CDR3 DNA reads TGTGCCAGCAGTTACTCGAGTCGGGGCTACGAGCAGTACTTC.

The chain uses TRBV6-2 or TRBV6-3 and TRBJ2-1; D unresolved. V lost 2 bases and J 16 bases, leaving 15 bases between the germline ends. Looked up from germline, CDR1 is MNHEY and CDR2 is SVGEGT. This CDR3 has 12 residues. CDR3 sequence (DNA): TGTGCCAGCAGTTACGAGCTGACTGCCCTCTTCTTC. Translated, it gives CASSYELTALFF.